This is a list of T cell receptor beta chains from one sample in a study of blood T cell repertoires in COVID-19. Some clones are missing from TCRdb's copy, which holds only in-frame ones; the method was immunoSEQ multiplex PCR. The table has about 290,000 clones, around 92% seen once. Sequenced material: peripheral blood. The receptors were sampled from a woman between 25 and 40 years old with COVID-19, enrolled during active disease. Both conserved end residues are part of each CDR3. D genes are given only for firm matches. Not all rows give a size; the values are once, few, many and, for expanded clones, a class.

TGTGCCAGCAAATCAGGGTCGGGTCAGCCCCAGCATTTT	CASKSGSGQPQHF	TRBV19	TRBJ1-5	NA	NA
TGTGCCAGCAGCAACATGGGACAATCCGGCTACACCTTC	CASSNMGQSGYTF	TRBV4-2	TRBJ1-2	few	NA
TGTGCCATCAGTGACAGGGCGGCCACCGGGGAGCTGTTTTTT	CAISDRAATGELFF	TRBV10-3	TRBJ2-2	NA	NA
TGTGCCAGCAGCCGGACAGGGAACACTGAAGCTTTCTTT	CASSRTGNTEAFF	TRBV12-3/TRBV12-4	TRBJ1-1	NA	TRBD1
TGCGCCAGCAGCCCACCGACAGGGGGAGGCTACACCTTC	CASSPPTGGGYTF	TRBV5-1	TRBJ1-2	NA	TRBD1
TGTGCCAGCACTGGGGCAGGGCGGGGTGAGCAGTTCTTC	CASTGAGRGEQFF	TRBV28	TRBJ2-1	once	NA
TGCGCCAGCAGCATCACACGGGGGGGCCGTTACGAGCAGTACTTC	CASSITRGGRYEQYF	TRBV5-1	TRBJ2-7	once	TRBD2
TGTGCCAGCAGCCCGACTGGGTGGGACAGGATTAACTATGGCTACACCTTC	CASSPTGWDRINYGYTF	TRBV7-2	TRBJ1-2	once	TRBD1
TGTGCCAGCGCCCCGGGACAACACTATGGCTACACCTTC	CASAPGQHYGYTF	TRBV6-5	TRBJ1-2	NA	NA
TGTGCCAGCTCGGTTACGGGGGGCCTCTCTACTTCTCTAGCCAAAAACATTCAGTACTTC	CASSVTGGLSTSLAKNIQYF	TRBV18	TRBJ2-4	NA	NA
TGTGCCAGCAGCTTGGAAGCGGGGGTCTCCTACAATGAGCAGTTCTTC	CASSLEAGVSYNEQFF	TRBV7-9	TRBJ2-1	NA	TRBD2
TGTGCCAGCAGCCTTCCCAGAGATACGCAGTATTTT	CASSLPRDTQYF	TRBV5-6	TRBJ2-3	NA	NA
TGTGCCATTTCCCCGGGAGGGGAGGGCACAGATACGCAGTATTTT	CAISPGGEGTDTQYF	TRBV10-3	TRBJ2-3	NA	TRBD2
TGCGCCAGCAGCTTGGGTAACACAGGGGGCTATGGCTACACCTTC	CASSLGNTGGYGYTF	TRBV5-1	TRBJ1-2	NA	TRBD1
TGTGCCAGCAGCGCCCCGTCACTAGCGGGCCTCAATGAGCAGTTCTTC	CASSAPSLAGLNEQFF	TRBV13	TRBJ2-1	NA	TRBD2
TGTGCCAGCAGCTTCGTACAGGGAACTAACACTGAAGCTTTCTTT	CASSFVQGTNTEAFF	TRBV5-4	TRBJ1-1	once	NA
TGTGCCAGTAGTAGCGGACAGGGAGGGTCGGGAGGCTACACCTTC	CASSSGQGGSGGYTF	TRBV19	TRBJ1-2	few	TRBD1
TGTGCCAGCAGCTTCGGGACAGGTCTTAACGAGCAGTACTTC	CASSFGTGLNEQYF	TRBV5-4	TRBJ2-7	NA	TRBD1
TGTGCCAGTAGTACCAGGACTAGCGCCCATGAGCAGTTCTTC	CASSTRTSAHEQFF	TRBV19	TRBJ2-1	NA	TRBD2
TGTGCCAGCAGTCCTCCGGGACAGAACACCGGGGAGCTGTTTTTT	CASSPPGQNTGELFF	TRBV9	TRBJ2-2	NA	NA
TGTGCCAGCAGTTTAGAGGAGGTCCAGTACTTC	CASSLEEVQYF	TRBV28	TRBJ2-5	NA	NA
TGTGCCAGCAGCAAGAGACTAGCAACAACAGATACGCAGTATTTT	CASSKRLATTDTQYF	TRBV7-2	TRBJ2-3	NA	TRBD2
TGTGCCAGTACAGACAGGGCTATTGACGATGAGCAGTTCTTC	CASTDRAIDDEQFF	TRBV19	TRBJ2-1	NA	TRBD1
TGTGCCAGCAGCTCGCGGTCTAGCGGGGGGGTCGATGAGCAGTTCTTC	CASSSRSSGGVDEQFF	TRBV11-2	TRBJ2-1	NA	TRBD2
TGTGCCAGTTTGGGACAGCTGAACACTGAAGCTTTCTTT	CASLGQLNTEAFF	TRBV6-5	TRBJ1-1	NA	TRBD1
TGTGCCATCAGTGAAACACCTAACTATGGCTACACCTTC	CAISETPNYGYTF	TRBV10-3	TRBJ1-2	NA	NA
TGCGCCAGCAGCGGGGGGACAGGGAGTCGGCACGAGCAGTACTTC	CASSGGTGSRHEQYF	TRBV5-1	TRBJ2-7	NA	TRBD1
TGTGCCAGCAGTGAACAGGGGGCGCGCAACGAGCAGTACTTC	CASSEQGARNEQYF	TRBV25-1	TRBJ2-7	NA	TRBD1
TGTGCCAGTAGGTCCGCGACAGGGAGCAATCAGCCCCAGCATTTT	CASRSATGSNQPQHF	TRBV19	TRBJ1-5	NA	TRBD1
TGTGCCAGCAGCCCGGGGGGGGTCGGCTCCTACAATGAGCAGTTCTTC	CASSPGGVGSYNEQFF	TRBV7-6	TRBJ2-1	NA	TRBD2
TGTGCCAGCAGCGGGTACAGGGGCCGGGGCTATGGCTACACCTTC	CASSGYRGRGYGYTF	TRBV9	TRBJ1-2	NA	TRBD1
TGTGCCATCAGTTACGTCCCTGGGGGGGCCAGGGATTCACCCCTCCACTTT	CAISYVPGGARDSPLHF	TRBV10-3	TRBJ1-6	NA	NA
TGTGCCAGCAGTCCTCAAAGCGGGGGGGCCTTCAATGAGCAGTTCTTC	CASSPQSGGAFNEQFF	TRBV5-6	TRBJ2-1	NA	TRBD2
TGCGCCAGCAGCCAATGGAGGGGTGACGGGGAGCTGTTTTTT	CASSQWRGDGELFF	TRBV4-1	TRBJ2-2	NA	NA
TGTGCCAGCAGCTTAGACTTGGGGCGCTTCTCCTACGAGCAGTACTTC	CASSLDLGRFSYEQYF	TRBV7-9	TRBJ2-7	NA	NA
TGTGCCAGCAGCTCCACTCTAGCGGGGGGCCGTAATGAGCAGTTCTTC	CASSSTLAGGRNEQFF	TRBV11-2	TRBJ2-1	NA	TRBD2
TGCGCCAGCAGCTTGAGCTTAACAGGGGGCATTGACTATGGCTACACCTTC	CASSLSLTGGIDYGYTF	TRBV5-1	TRBJ1-2	NA	TRBD1
TGCGCCAGCAGCCCTGGGACAACCGGACCGAGGAATGAGCAGTTCTTC	CASSPGTTGPRNEQFF	TRBV4-1	TRBJ2-1	NA	NA
TGTGCCAGCTCGCGGGACAGGGACGGCTACACCTTC	CASSRDRDGYTF	TRBV18	TRBJ1-2	NA	TRBD1
TGTGCCAGTAGTCCGAAAGGGGGACAGGGGGAGAGTGGCTACACCTTC	CASSPKGGQGESGYTF	TRBV19	TRBJ1-2	NA	TRBD1
TGTGCCACCCCATGGGGGGACAGGGCTCAAGAGACCCAGTACTTC	CATPWGDRAQETQYF	TRBV19	TRBJ2-5	few	TRBD1
TGTGCCAGCAGCCTACGGGGGGGCGGCCACAATGAGCAGTTCTTC	CASSLRGGGHNEQFF	TRBV21-1	TRBJ2-1	NA	NA
TGTGCCTGGACTCAGGAATCGTGGACCGGGGAGCTGTTTTTT	CAWTQESWTGELFF	TRBV30	TRBJ2-2	NA	NA
TGTGCCAGTAGTCCCGGGACACGGAACACTGAAGCTTTCTTT	CASSPGTRNTEAFF	TRBV19	TRBJ1-1	NA	NA
TGTGCCAGCAGCTTTCCGGGACAGGGGGTAAAACTGTTTTTT	CASSFPGQGVKLFF	TRBV7-2	TRBJ1-4	NA	TRBD1
TGTGCCAGCTCACCTAACGACAGTGGCCTTAACTATGGCTACACCTTC	CASSPNDSGLNYGYTF	TRBV18	TRBJ1-2	NA	NA
TGTGCCAGCAGTCCCCTGGGCCGGCGGGAACTGTTTTTT	CASSPLGRRELFF	TRBV28	TRBJ1-4	NA	NA
TGTGCCAGTAGTATAGTCCTCCGGGGTTCGTACGAGCAGTACTTC	CASSIVLRGSYEQYF	TRBV19	TRBJ2-7	NA	NA
TGTGCCAGCAGCTCACAGGGTAGGGACAATGAGCAGTTCTTC	CASSSQGRDNEQFF	TRBV7-2	TRBJ2-1	NA	NA
TGTGCCAGCAGCCCTTGGGACAGGGGGCCTCGGCAGTTCTTC	CASSPWDRGPRQFF	TRBV5-5	TRBJ2-1	NA	TRBD1
TGTGCCAGCAGCCTACTCCGTATACCGGGACTAGCGCACAATGAGCAGTTCTTC	CASSLLRIPGLAHNEQFF	TRBV11-2	TRBJ2-1	NA	TRBD2
TGTGCCAGCAGCTATGGGACAGGGGATTCACCCCTCCACTTT	CASSYGTGDSPLHF	TRBV7-8	TRBJ1-6	NA	TRBD1
TGTGCCACTGGGACTAACCTGAACACTGAAGCTTTCTTT	CATGTNLNTEAFF	TRBV19	TRBJ1-1	NA	NA
TGTGCCTGGTCAAGCGGGGACACCTACGAGCAGTACTTC	CAWSSGDTYEQYF	TRBV30	TRBJ2-7	few	NA